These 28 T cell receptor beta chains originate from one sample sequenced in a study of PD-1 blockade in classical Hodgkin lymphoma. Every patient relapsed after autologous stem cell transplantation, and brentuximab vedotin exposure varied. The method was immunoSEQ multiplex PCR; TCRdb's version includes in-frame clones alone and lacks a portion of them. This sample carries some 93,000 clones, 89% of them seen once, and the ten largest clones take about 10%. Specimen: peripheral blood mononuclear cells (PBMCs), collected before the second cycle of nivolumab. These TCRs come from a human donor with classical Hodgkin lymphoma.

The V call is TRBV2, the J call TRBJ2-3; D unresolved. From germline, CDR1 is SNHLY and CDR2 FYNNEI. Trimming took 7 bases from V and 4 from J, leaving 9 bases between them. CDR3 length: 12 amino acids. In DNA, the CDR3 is TGTGCCAGCAATACCTATTCAGATACGCAGTATTTT. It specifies CASNTYSDTQYF.

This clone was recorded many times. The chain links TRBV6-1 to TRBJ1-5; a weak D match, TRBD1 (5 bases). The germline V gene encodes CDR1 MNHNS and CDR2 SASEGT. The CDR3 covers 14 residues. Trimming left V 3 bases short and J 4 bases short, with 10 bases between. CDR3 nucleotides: TGTGCCAGCAGTGATGGGGGGACTAATCAGCCCCAGCATTTT. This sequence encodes CASSDGGTNQPQHF.

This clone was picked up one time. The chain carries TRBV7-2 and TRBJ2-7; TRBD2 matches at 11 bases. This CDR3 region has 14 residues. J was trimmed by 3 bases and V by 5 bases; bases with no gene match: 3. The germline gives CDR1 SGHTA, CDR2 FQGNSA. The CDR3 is CASSPGLAGYEQYF. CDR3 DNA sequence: TGTGCCAGCAGCCCTGGACTAGCGGGCTACGAGCAGTACTTC. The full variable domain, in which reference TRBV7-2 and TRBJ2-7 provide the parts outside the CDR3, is GAGVSQSPSNKVTEKGKDVELRCDPISGHTALYWYRQSLGQGLEFLIYFQGNSAPDKSGLPSDRFSAERTGGSVSTLTIQRTQQEDSAVYLCASSPGLAGYEQYFGPGTRLTVT.

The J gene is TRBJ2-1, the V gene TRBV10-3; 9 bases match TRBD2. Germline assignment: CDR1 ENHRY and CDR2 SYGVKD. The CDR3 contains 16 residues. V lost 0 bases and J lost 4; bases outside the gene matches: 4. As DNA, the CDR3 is TGTGCCATCAGTGAGTCGTCTAGCGGGGCATACAATGAGCAGTTCTTC. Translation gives CAISESSSGAYNEQFF.

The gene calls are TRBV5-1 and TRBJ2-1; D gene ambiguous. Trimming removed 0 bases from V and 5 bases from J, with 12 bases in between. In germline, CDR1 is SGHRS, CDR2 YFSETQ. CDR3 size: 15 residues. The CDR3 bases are TGCGCCAGCAGCTTGGCTTATTTTCGGGACAATGAGCAGTTCTTC. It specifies CASSLAYFRDNEQFF.

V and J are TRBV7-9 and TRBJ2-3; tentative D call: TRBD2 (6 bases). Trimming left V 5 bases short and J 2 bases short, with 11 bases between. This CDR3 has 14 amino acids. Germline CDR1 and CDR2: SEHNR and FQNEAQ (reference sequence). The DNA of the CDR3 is TGTGCCAGCAGCCCCGGACTACCCACAGATACGCAGTATTTT. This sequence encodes CASSPGLPTDTQYF.

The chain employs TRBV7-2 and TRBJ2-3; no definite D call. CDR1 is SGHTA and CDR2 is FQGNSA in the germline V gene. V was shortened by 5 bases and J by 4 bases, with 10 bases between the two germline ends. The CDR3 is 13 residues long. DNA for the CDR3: TGTGCCAGCAGCAGCCGGGCGGCAGATACGCAGTATTTT. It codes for CASSSRAADTQYF.

CDR3 bases: TGTGCCAGCAGCTGGGGGACAGATGAAAAACTGTTTTTT. Amino acids: CASSWGTDEKLFF. The V call is TRBV5-5, the J call TRBJ1-4, with 7 bases fitting TRBD1. V gave up 3 bases and J gave up 6 bases; unmatched junction bases: 2. This CDR3 is 13 amino acids long. CDR1 SGHKS and CDR2 YYEKEE come from the germline V gene (reference sequence).

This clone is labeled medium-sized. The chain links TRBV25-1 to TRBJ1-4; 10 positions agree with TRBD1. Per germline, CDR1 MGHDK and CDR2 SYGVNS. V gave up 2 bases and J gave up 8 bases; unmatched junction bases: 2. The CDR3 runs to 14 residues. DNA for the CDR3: TGTGCCAGCAGTGAACGGGGACAGGGGGAAAAACTGTTTTTT. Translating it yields CASSERGQGEKLFF.

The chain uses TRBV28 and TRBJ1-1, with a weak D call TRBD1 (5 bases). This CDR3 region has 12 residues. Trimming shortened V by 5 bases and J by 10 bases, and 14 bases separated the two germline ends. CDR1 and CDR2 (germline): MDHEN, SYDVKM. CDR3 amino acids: CASSVPGGPAFF. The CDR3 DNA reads TGTGCCAGCAGTGTCCCCGGGGGTCCAGCTTTCTTT.

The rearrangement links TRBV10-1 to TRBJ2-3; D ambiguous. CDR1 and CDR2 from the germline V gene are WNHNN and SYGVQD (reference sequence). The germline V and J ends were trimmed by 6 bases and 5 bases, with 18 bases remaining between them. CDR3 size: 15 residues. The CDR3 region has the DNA TGCGCCAGCAGCGGTCGTCGTCGGTTTGGAGATACGCAGTATTTT. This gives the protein CASSGRRRFGDTQYF.

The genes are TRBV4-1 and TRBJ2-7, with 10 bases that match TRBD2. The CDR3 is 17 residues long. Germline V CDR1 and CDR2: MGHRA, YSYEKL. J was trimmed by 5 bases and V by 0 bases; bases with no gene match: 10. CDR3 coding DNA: TGCGCCAGCAGCCAAGATCGGGATAGCGGGGGGCTCAACGAGCAGTACTTC. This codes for CASSQDRDSGGLNEQYF.

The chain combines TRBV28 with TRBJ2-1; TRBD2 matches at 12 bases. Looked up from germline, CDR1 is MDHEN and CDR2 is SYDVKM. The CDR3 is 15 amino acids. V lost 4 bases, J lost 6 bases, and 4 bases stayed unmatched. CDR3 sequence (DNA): TGTGCCAGCAGTTACCGACTAGCGGGAGCCAATGAGCAGTTCTTC. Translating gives CASSYRLAGANEQFF.

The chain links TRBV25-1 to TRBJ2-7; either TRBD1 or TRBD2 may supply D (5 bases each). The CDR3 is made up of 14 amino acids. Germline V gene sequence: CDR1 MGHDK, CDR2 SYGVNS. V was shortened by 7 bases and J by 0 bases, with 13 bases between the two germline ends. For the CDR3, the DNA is TGTGCCAGCACCCCCCCCGGGGCCTCCTACGAGCAGTACTTC. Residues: CASTPPGASYEQYF.

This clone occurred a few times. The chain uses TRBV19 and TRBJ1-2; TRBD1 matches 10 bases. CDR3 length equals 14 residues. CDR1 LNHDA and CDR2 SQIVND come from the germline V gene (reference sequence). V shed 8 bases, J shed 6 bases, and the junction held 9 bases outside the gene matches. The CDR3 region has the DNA TGTGCCAGTCGAGACAGGGGGCGCCCCGATGGCTACACCTTC. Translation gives CASRDRGRPDGYTF.

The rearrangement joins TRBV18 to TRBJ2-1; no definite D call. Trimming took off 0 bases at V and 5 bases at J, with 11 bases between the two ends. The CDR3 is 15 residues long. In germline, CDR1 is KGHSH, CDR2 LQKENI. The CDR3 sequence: CASSPPNRVHNEQFF. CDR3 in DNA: TGTGCCAGCTCACCACCGAATAGGGTGCACAATGAGCAGTTCTTC.

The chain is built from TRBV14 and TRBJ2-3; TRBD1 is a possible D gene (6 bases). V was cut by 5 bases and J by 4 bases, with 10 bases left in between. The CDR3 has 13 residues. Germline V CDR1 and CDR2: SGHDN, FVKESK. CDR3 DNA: TGTGCCAGCAGCACCCACAGGGCAGATACGCAGTATTTT. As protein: CASSTHRADTQYF.

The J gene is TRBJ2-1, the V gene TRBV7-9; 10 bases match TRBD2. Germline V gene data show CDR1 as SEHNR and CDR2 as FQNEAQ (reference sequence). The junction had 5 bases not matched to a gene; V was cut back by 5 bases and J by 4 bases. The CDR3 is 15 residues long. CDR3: CASSGGTSEYNEQFF. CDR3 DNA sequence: TGTGCCAGCAGCGGAGGGACTAGCGAGTACAATGAGCAGTTCTTC.

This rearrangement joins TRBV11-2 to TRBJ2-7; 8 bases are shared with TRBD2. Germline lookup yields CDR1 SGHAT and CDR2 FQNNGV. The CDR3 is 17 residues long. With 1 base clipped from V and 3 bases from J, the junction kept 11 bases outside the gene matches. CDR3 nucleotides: TGTGCCAGCAGCTTAGCTTCTGGGGGGACTAGGGTCTACGAGCAGTACTTC. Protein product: CASSLASGGTRVYEQYF.

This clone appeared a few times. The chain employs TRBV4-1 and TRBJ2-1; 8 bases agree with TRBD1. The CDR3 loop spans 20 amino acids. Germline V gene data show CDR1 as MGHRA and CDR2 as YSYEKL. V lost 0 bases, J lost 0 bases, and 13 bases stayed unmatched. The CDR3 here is CASSQELGTGVFSSYNEQFF. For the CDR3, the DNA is TGCGCCAGCAGCCAAGAATTGGGGACAGGAGTTTTTAGCTCCTACAATGAGCAGTTCTTC.

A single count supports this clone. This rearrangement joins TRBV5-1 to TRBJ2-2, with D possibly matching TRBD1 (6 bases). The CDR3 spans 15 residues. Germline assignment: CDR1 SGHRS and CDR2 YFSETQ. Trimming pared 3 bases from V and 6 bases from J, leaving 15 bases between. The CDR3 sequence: CASSSTGLLAGELFF. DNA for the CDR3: TGCGCCAGCAGCTCGACAGGTCTATTGGCCGGGGAGCTGTTTTTT.

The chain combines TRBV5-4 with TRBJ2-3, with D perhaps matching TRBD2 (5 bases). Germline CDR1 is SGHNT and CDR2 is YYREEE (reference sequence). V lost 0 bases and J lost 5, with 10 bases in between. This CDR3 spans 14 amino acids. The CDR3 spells CASSLVAREDTQYF. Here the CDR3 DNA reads TGTGCCAGCAGCTTGGTTGCACGGGAAGATACGCAGTATTTT.

Here the CDR3 reads CATSRVGGAGNTIYF. The DNA of the CDR3 is TGTGCCACCAGCAGAGTTGGGGGCGCTGGAAACACCATATATTTT. The chain combines TRBV15 with TRBJ1-3; D might be TRBD1 (6 bases). Between the trimmed V and J ends, which lost 1 base and 2 bases, there was a span of 9 bases. Per germline, CDR1 LNHNV and CDR2 YYDKDF (reference sequence). The CDR3 has 15 amino acids.

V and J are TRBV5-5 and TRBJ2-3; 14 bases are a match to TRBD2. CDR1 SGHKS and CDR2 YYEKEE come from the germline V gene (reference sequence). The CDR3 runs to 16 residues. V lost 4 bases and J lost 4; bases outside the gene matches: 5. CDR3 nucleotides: TGTGCCAGCAGCAAGGGACTAGCGGGAGTGGCAGATACGCAGTATTTT. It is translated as CASSKGLAGVADTQYF.

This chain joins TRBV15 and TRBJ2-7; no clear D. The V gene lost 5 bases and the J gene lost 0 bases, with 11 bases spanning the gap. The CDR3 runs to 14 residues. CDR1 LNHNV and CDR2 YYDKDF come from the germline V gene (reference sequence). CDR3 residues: CATSGSRISYEQYF. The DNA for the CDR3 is TGTGCCACCAGCGGATCCAGGATCTCCTACGAGCAGTACTTC.

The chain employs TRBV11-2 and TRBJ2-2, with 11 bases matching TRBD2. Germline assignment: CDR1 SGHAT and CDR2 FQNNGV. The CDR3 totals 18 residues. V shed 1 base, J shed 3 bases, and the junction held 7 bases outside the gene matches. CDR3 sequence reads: CASSLVPASGGHTGELFF. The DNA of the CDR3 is TGTGCCAGCAGCTTAGTCCCAGCTAGCGGGGGGCACACCGGGGAGCTGTTTTTT.

CDR3 DNA: TGTGCCAGCAGCAGCGGGGTTGTAGAAGTTAACACTGAAGCTTTCTTT. Protein product: CASSSGVVEVNTEAFF. The gene calls are TRBV16 and TRBJ1-1, with D unclear. Germline CDR1 reads KGHSY; CDR2 reads FQNENV. This CDR3 comprises 16 residues. Trimming removed 5 bases from V and 2 bases from J, with 18 bases in between.

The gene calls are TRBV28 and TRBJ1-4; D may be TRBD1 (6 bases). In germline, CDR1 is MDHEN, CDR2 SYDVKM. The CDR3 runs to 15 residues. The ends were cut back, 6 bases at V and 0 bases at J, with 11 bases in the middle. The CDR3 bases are TGTGCCAGCAGAATCAGGGGCTCAACTAATGAAAAACTGTTTTTT. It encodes CASRIRGSTNEKLFF.